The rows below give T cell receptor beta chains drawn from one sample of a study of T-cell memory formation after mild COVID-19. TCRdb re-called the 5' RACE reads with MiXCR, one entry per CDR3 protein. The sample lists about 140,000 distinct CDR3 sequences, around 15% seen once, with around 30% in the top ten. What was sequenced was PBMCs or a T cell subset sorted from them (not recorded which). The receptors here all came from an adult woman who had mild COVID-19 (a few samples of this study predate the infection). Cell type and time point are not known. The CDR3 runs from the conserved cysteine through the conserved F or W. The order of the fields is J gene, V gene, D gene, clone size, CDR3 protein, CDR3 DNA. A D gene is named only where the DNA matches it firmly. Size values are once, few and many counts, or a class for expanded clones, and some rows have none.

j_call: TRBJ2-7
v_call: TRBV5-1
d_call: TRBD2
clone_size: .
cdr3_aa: CASSLNAGDALAGTSSYEQYF
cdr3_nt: TGCGCCAGCAGCTTGAATGCCGGGGATGCCCTAGCGGGGACTAGCTCCTACGAGCAGTACTTC

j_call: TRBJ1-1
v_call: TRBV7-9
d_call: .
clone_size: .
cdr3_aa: CASSYRQPEAFF
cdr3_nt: TGTGCCAGCAGCTACAGACAGCCTGAAGCTTTCTTT

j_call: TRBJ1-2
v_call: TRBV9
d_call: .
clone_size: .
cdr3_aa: CASSVAGAGDGYTF
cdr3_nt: TGTGCCAGCAGCGTAGCAGGGGCCGGCGATGGCTACACCTTC

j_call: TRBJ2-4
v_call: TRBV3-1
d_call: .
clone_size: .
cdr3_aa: CASSPSWAKNIQYF
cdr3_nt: TGTGCCAGCAGCCCTAGTTGGGCCAAAAACATTCAGTACTTC

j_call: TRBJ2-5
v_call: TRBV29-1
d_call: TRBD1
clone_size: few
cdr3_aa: CSVEDWGQGGLQETQYF
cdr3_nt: TGCAGCGTTGAAGATTGGGGACAGGGAGGTCTCCAAGAGACCCAGTACTTC

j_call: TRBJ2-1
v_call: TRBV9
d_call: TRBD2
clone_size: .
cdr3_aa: CASSPTAERGPQGEQFF
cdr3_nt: TGTGCCAGCAGCCCCACGGCTGAGCGGGGGCCCCAGGGGGAGCAGTTCTTC

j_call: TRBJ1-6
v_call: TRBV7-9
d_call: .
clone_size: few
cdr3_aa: CASSHSLMTSSYNSPLHF
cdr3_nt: TGTGCCAGCAGCCATTCCCTTATGACGAGCTCCTATAATTCACCCCTCCACTTT

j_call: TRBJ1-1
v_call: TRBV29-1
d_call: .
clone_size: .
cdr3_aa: CSVGEGWNTEAFF
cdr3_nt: TGCAGCGTTGGGGAGGGGTGGAACACTGAAGCTTTCTTT

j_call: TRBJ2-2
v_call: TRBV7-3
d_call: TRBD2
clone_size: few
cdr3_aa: CASSSGLAANTGELFF
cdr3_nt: TGTGCCAGCAGCTCCGGACTAGCGGCAAACACCGGGGAGCTGTTTTTT

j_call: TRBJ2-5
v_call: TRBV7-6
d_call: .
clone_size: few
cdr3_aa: CASSLDPGSEETQYF
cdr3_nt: TGTGCCAGCAGCTTAGACCCTGGGTCGGAAGAGACCCAGTACTTC

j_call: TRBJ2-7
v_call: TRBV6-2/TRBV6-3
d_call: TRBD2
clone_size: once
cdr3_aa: CASSEDRDYAYEQYF
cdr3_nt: TGTGCCAGCAGTGAGGACCGGGACTATGCCTACGAGCAGTACTTC

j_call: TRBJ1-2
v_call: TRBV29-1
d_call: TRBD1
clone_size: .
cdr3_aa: CSIWGQGDHGYTF
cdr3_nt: TGCAGCATTTGGGGACAGGGGGATCATGGCTACACCTTC

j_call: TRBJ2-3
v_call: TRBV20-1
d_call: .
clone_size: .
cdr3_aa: CSARDILAQTSTDTQYF
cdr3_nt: TGCAGTGCTAGAGATATCCTTGCACAGACTAGCACAGATACGCAGTATTTT

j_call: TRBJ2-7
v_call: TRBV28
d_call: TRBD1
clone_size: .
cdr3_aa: CASAGGTGGYEQYF
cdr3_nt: TGTGCCAGCGCCGGTGGGACAGGGGGCTACGAGCAGTACTTC

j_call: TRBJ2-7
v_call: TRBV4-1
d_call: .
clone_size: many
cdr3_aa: CASSPLRGPSYEQYF
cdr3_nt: TGCGCCAGCAGCCCCCTACGGGGGCCCTCCTACGAGCAGTACTTC

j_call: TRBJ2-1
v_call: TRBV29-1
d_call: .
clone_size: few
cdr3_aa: CSVEWGEQFF
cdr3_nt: TGCAGCGTTGAATGGGGTGAGCAGTTCTTC

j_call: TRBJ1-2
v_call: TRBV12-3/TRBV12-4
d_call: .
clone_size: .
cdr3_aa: CASSIGTHLPNYGYTF
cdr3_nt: TGTGCCAGCAGTATCGGGACGCACCTTCCTAACTATGGCTACACATTC

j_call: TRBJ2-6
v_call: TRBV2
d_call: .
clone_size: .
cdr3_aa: CASSDLLTLSGANVLTF
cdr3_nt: TGTGCCAGCAGTGATTTACTCACGCTTTCTGGGGCCAACGTCCTGACTTTC

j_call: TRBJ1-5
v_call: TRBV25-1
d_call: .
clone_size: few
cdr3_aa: CASSGGEGQPQHF
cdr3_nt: TGTGCCAGCAGTGGCGGTGAGGGTCAGCCCCAGCATTTT

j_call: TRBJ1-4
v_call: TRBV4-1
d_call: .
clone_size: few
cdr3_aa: CASSQDSGTVFNEKLFF
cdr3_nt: TGCGCCAGCAGCCAAGATTCTGGGACCGTGTTTAATGAAAAACTGTTTTTT

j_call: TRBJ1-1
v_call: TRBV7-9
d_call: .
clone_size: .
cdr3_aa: CASSSRGHTEAFF
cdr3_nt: TGTGCCAGCAGCTCCAGGGGCCACACTGAAGCTTTCTTT

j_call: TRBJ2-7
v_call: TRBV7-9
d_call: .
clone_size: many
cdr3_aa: CASNGQKSSYEQYF
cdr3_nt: TGTGCCAGCAACGGACAGAAGAGCTCCTACGAGCAGTACTTC

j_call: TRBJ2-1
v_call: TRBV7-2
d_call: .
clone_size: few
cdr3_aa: CASSLGHRDTSYNEQFF
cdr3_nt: TGTGCCAGCAGCTTAGGTCACCGGGACACTAGCTACAATGAGCAGTTCTTC

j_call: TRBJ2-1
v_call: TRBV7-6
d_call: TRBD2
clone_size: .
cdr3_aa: CASTPGSGRYNEQFF
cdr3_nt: TGTGCCAGCACTCCGGGTAGCGGGAGGTATAATGAGCAGTTCTTC

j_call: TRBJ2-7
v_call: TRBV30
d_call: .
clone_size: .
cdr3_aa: CAWRIWEPLSYEQYF
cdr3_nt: TGTGCCTGGAGGATCTGGGAGCCGCTATCCTACGAGCAGTACTTC

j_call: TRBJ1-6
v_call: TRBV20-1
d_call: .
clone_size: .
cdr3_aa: CSARDRKAPGRYYNSPLHF
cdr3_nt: TGCAGTGCTAGAGATCGGAAAGCTCCGGGACGGTACTATAATTCACCCCTCCACTTT

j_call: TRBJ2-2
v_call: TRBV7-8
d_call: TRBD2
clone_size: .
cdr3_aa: CASSLASAGGGDTGELFF
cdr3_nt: TGTGCCAGCAGCTTAGCGTCGGCGGGGGGCGGGGACACCGGGGAGCTGTTTTTT

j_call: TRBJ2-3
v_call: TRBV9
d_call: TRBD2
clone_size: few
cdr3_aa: CASSVGLAGVTDTQYF
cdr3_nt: TGTGCCAGCAGCGTCGGATTAGCGGGGGTCACAGATACGCAGTATTTT

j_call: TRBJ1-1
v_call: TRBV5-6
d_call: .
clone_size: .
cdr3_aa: CASSLGAGTGTEAFF
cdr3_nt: TGTGCCAGCAGCTTGGGGGCCGGGACCGGCACTGAAGCTTTCTTT

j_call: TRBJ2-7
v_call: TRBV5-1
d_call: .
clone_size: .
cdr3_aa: CASSPGFDSYEQYF
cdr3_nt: TGCGCCAGCAGCCCGGGCTTTGACTCCTACGAGCAGTACTTC

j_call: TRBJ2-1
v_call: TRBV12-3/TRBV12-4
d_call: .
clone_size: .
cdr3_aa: CASSFSWNEQFF
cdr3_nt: TGTGCCAGCAGTTTCAGTTGGAATGAGCAGTTCTTC

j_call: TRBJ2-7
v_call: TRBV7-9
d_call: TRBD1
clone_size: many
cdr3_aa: CASSPETGGFDEQYF
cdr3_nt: TGTGCCAGCAGCCCCGAGACAGGGGGCTTCGACGAGCAGTACTTC

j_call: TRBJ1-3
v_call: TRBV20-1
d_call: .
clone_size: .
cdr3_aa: CSARDLLIGNTIYF
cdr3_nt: TGCAGTGCTAGAGATCTTCTCATCGGGAACACCATATATTTT

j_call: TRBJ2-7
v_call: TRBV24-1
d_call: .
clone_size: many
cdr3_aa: CATSDGGGGVFHEQYF
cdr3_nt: TGTGCCACCAGTGACGGAGGAGGGGGGGTATTCCACGAGCAGTACTTC

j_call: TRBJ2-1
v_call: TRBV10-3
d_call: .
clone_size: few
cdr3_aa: CAISESDSEQFF
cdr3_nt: TGTGCCATCAGTGAAAGTGACTCCGAACAGTTCTTC

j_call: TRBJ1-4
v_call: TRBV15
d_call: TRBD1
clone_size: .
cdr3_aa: CATSRTDRVAEKLFF
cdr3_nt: TGTGCCACCAGCAGAACAGACAGGGTGGCTGAAAAACTGTTTTTT

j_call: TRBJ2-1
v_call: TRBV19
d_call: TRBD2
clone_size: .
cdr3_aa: CASSITASGRVGQFF
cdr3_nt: TGTGCCAGTAGTATAACGGCTAGCGGGAGGGTAGGGCAGTTCTTC

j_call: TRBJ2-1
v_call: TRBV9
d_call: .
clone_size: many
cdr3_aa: CASSGFPEANNEQFF
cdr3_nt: TGTGCCAGCAGCGGTTTCCCCGAGGCGAATAATGAGCAGTTCTTC

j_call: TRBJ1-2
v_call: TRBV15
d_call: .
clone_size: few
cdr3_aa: CATSGVTNYGYTF
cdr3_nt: TGTGCCACCAGCGGCGTGACAAACTATGGCTACACCTTC

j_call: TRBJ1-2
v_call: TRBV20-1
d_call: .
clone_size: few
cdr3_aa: CSARAWIDYGYTF
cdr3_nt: TGCAGTGCTAGAGCCTGGATTGACTATGGCTACACCTTC

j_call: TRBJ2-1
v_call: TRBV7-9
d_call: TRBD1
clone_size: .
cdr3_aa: CASSSLGTAKYNEQFF
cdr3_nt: TGTGCCAGCAGCTCTTTAGGGACAGCCAAATACAATGAGCAGTTCTTC

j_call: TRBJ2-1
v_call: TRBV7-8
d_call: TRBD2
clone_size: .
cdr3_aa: CASSQGLAGVWSGNEQFF
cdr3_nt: TGTGCCAGCAGCCAAGGACTAGCGGGAGTATGGAGTGGCAATGAGCAGTTCTTC

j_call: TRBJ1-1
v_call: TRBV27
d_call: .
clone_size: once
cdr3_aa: CASSLYRTKTEAFF
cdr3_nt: TGTGCCAGCAGTTTATACAGGACAAAAACCGAAGCTTTCTTT

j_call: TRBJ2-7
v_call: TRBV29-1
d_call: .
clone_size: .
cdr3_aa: CSVVGQRDKPYEQYF
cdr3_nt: TGCAGCGTTGTAGGGCAGCGGGACAAACCCTACGAGCAGTACTTC

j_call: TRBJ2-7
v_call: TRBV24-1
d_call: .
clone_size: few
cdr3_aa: CATSDARGEQYF
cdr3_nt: TGTGCCACCAGTGATGCCCGGGGGGAGCAGTACTTC

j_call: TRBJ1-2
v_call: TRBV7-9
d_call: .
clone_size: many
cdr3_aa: CASSDGRNYGYTF
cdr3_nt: TGTGCCAGCAGCGACGGGCGGAATTATGGCTACACCTTC

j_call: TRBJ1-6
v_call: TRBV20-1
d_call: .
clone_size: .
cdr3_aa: CSARDRGNSPLHF
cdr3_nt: TGCAGTGCTAGAGACCGGGGGAATTCACCCCTCCACTTT

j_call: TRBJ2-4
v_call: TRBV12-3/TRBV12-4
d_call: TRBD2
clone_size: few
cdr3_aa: CASSSTSGRAKNIQYF
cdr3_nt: TGTGCCAGCAGCTCGACTAGCGGGAGAGCCAAAAACATTCAGTACTTC

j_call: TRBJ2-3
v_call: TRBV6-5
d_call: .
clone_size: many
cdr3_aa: CASSPPFTDTQYF
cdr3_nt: TGTGCCAGCAGTCCTCCTTTCACAGATACGCAGTATTTT

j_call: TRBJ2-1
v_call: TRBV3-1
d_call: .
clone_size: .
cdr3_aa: CASSPTGTGYNEQFF
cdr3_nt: TGTGCCAGCAGCCCAACGGGGACTGGATACAATGAGCAGTTCTTC

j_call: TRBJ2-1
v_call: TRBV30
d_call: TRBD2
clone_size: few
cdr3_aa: CAWRPTSGGYNEQFF
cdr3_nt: TGTGCCTGGAGGCCTACTAGCGGGGGTTACAATGAGCAGTTCTTC

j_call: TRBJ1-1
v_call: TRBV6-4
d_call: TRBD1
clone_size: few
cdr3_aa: CASSDSGTGGNTEAFF
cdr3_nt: TGTGCCAGCAGTGACTCGGGGACAGGGGGTAACACTGAAGCTTTCTTT

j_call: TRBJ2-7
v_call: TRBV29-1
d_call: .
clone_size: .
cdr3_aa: CSVESPQFDTSYEQYF
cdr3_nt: TGCAGCGTTGAAAGTCCCCAATTCGACACCTCCTACGAGCAGTACTTC

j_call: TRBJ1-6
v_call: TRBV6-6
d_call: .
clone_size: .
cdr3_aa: CASRQRRQRTPLHF
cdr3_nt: TGTGCCAGCAGACAACGTCGGCAAAGGACACCCCTCCACTTT